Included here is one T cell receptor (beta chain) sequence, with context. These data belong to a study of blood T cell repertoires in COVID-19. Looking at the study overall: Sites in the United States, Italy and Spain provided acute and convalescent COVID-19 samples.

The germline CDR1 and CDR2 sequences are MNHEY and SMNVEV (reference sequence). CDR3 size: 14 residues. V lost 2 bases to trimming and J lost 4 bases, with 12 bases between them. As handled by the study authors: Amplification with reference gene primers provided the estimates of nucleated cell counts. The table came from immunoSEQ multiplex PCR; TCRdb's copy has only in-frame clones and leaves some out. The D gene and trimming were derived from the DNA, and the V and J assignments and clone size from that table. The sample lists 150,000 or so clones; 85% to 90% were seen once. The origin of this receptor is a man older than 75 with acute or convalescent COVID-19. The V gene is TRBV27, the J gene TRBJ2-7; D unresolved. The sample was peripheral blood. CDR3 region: CASSLIGQTYEQYF. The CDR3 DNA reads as TGTGCCAGCAGTTTAATAGGCCAGACTTACGAGCAGTACTTC.